This entry features one T cell receptor beta chain sequence. A read error may explain this, as a much larger clone is one base away. The entry originates in a study of T cell repertoires in cytomegalovirus infection. About the research overall: Based on public TCR beta signatures, there were indications of CMV infection and of a matching HLA type.

Each CDR3 protein is one row after TCRdb ran MiXCR on the reads. The sample includes hundreds of thousands of distinct CDR3 sequences, about 17% seen only once; the top ten take 9.5% to 15%. The CDR3 consists of 13 residues. V lost 5 bases and J 0 bases, leaving 4 bases between the germline ends. Germline loops: CDR1 SEHNR, CDR2 FQNEAQ (reference sequence). Sequenced sample: PBMCs. The chain employs TRBV7-9 and TRBJ2-2, with D hard to call. The clonotype was recovered from a human donor in good health (CMV status not recorded). Some clones in this sample may be carry-over from other donors' samples. The CDR3 nucleotides are TGTGCCAGCAGCCCAGCGAACACCGGGGAGCTGTTTTTT. It translates to CASSPANTGELFF.